This T cell receptor beta chain was identified during a study of radiation and T cells in renal cell carcinoma. On the study more broadly: Nephrectomy followed 15 Gy stereotactic body radiation by 4 weeks.

Sequencing used immunoSEQ multiplex PCR; TCRdb keeps in-frame clones, though not all of them. The data contain about 140,000 clones, around four fifths of them singletons. V dropped 4 bases and J dropped 3 bases, with 10 bases sitting between them. The germline gives CDR1 GTSNPN, CDR2 SVGIG (reference sequence). The CDR3 runs to 13 residues. Time point noted: baseline pretreatment blood. Treatment noted: 15 Gy SBRT to primary tumor, nephrectomy 4 weeks later. Serial blood draws occurred at baseline and 2 and 4 weeks post-SBRT. The origin of this receptor is a woman in her forties or fifties with renal cell carcinoma. This sample comprised blood, obtained from a patient whose treatment included radiotherapy and nephrectomy. The chain is built from TRBV30 and TRBJ1-5; D possibly corresponds to TRBD1 (5 bases). Here the CDR3 reads CAWTDSFNQPQHF. The CDR3 region has the DNA TGTGCCTGGACTGACAGTTTCAATCAGCCCCAGCATTTT.